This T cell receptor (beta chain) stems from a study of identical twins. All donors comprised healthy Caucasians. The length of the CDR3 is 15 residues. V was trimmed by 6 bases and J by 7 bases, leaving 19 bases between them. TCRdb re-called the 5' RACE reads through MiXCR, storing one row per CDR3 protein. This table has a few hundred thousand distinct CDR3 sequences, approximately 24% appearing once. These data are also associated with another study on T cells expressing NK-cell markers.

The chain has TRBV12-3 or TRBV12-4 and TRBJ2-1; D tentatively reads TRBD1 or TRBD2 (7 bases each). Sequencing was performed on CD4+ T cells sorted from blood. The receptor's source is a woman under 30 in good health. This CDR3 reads CASRDGGAGGNEQFF. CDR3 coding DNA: TGTGCCAGCAGGGATGGGGGGGCAGGGGGGAATGAGCAGTTCTTC.